These 24 T cell receptor beta chains share one sample of origin, sequenced in a study of Graves' ophthalmopathy and Graves' hyperthyroidism. RNA transcripts provided the template for amplifying TCR beta CDR3 regions. First-round RT-PCR used HTBI primers; second-round multiplex PCR followed. A single record per CDR3 protein comes from TCRdb applying MiXCR to the multiplex PCR reads. Seen here are about 740,000 distinct CDR3 sequences, around 40% observed once, and the top ten hold less than 55%. Sequences were obtained from peripheral blood. These receptors all come from an adult man with Graves' ophthalmopathy.

The rearrangement uses TRBV7-9 and TRBJ2-2; 10 bases align to TRBD1. After removal of 6 bases from V and 6 bases from J, the junction contained 7 bases not matched to a gene. The germline CDR1 and CDR2 sequences are SEHNR and FQNEAQ (reference sequence). The CDR3 runs 15 residues. The CDR3 bases are TGTGCCAGCAGTTCTAGACAGGGGGCTCCCGGGGAGCTGTTTTTT. Translated: CASSSRQGAPGELFF.

The chain carries TRBV11-2 and TRBJ2-5; D gene unclear. Trimming removed 7 bases at V and 9 bases at J, with 12 bases between. The germline V gene has CDR1 SGHAT and CDR2 FQNNGV. This CDR3 has 11 amino acids. The CDR3 loop is CASTADGAQYF. The CDR3, as DNA: TGTGCCAGCACCGCAGATGGGGCCCAGTACTTC. The full variable domain, rest sourced from reference TRBV11-2 and TRBJ2-5, is EAGVAQSPRYKIIEKRQSVAFWCNPISGHATLYWYQQILGQGPKLLIQFQNNGVVDDSQLPKDRFSAERLKGVDSTLKIQPAKLEDSAVYLCASTADGAQYFGPGTRLLVL.

The rearrangement uses TRBV7-8 and TRBJ2-3; D gene ambiguous. The CDR3 is made up of 13 amino acids. Trimming left V 1 base short and J 5 bases short, with 7 bases between. Germline V gene lookup returns CDR1 SGHVS and CDR2 FQNEAQ. The CDR3 protein is CASSLDPRDTQYF. CDR3 nucleotide sequence: TGTGCCAGCAGCTTAGACCCAAGAGATACGCAGTATTTT. The entire variable domain, with the rest obtained from reference TRBV7-8 and TRBJ2-3, is as follows: GAGVSQSPRYKVAKRGQDVALRCDPISGHVSLFWYQQALGQGPEFLTYFQNEAQLDKSGLPSDRFFAERPEGSVSTLKIQRTQQEDSAVYLCASSLDPRDTQYFGPGTRLTVL.

Notes on this clonotype: A read error is possible here, since a much larger clone lies one base away. The chain recombines TRBV19 with TRBJ1-4; D call uncertain. Germline CDR1 reads LNHDA; CDR2 reads SQIVND (reference sequence). The CDR3 totals 14 residues. The CDR3 sequence: CASGMNTQDEKLFF. CDR3 DNA: TGTGCCAGTGGTATGAACACACAAGATGAAAAACTGTTTTTT.

This clonotype was found a few times. The chain recombines TRBV25-1 with TRBJ2-7, with TRBD1 matching 9 bases. V was clipped by 4 bases and J by 4 bases; unmatched bases: 8. The CDR3 is 15 residues long. Looked up from germline, CDR1 is MGHDK and CDR2 is SYGVNS. The CDR3 bases are TGTGCCAGCAGTGCGGGCATACAGGGGGCTTACGAGCAGTACTTC. This sequence encodes CASSAGIQGAYEQYF.

This clonotype was seen at least ten times. The chain uses TRBV7-9 and TRBJ1-4, with no clear D. The CDR3 has 15 amino acids. Germline V gene sequence: CDR1 SEHNR, CDR2 FQNEAQ (reference sequence). V gave up 5 bases and J gave up 0 bases, with 10 bases separating them. In DNA, the CDR3 is TGTGCCAGCAGCATTGGAGGTCCAACTAATGAAAAACTGTTTTTT. Residues: CASSIGGPTNEKLFF.

The rearrangement joins TRBV10-3 to TRBJ1-1; D call uncertain. The CDR3 totals 14 residues. Germline V gene data show CDR1 as ENHRY and CDR2 as SYGVKD. The V and J ends lost 10 bases and 1 base respectively, with 16 bases between them. As DNA, the CDR3 is TGTGCCAGCAGCGAGGATGTCGGGAACACTGAAGCTTTCTTT. Encoded protein: CASSEDVGNTEAFF.

The V and J genes are TRBV12-3 or TRBV12-4 and TRBJ2-1; unclear D gene. The V and J ends lost 3 bases and 6 bases respectively, with 9 bases between them. There are 13 residues in the CDR3. This CDR3 is CASSFIFGNEQFF. CDR3 DNA: TGTGCCAGCAGTTTTATTTTCGGCAATGAGCAGTTCTTC.

This clonotype was observed many times. The chain has TRBV25-1 and TRBJ1-6; D is unresolved. Trimming took off 7 bases at V and 5 bases at J, with 12 bases between the two ends. The CDR3 runs 14 residues. From germline, CDR1 is MGHDK and CDR2 SYGVNS. CDR3 loop: CASMGRENNSPLHF. In nucleotides, the CDR3 is TGTGCCAGCATGGGCAGAGAGAATAATTCACCCCTCCACTTT.

The sample holds many counts of this clonotype. The chain is built from TRBV20-1 and TRBJ1-5, with D uncertain. The CDR3 runs 17 residues. V was cut by 3 bases and J by 1 base, with 19 bases left in between. Per the germline V gene, CDR1 is DFQATT and CDR2 is SNEGSKA (reference sequence). CDR3: CSASMISGKVSNQPQHF. CDR3 DNA: TGCAGTGCTAGTATGATAAGCGGAAAGGTGAGCAATCAGCCCCAGCATTTT.

The chain uses TRBV7-9 and TRBJ2-2; 7 bases map to TRBD1. V trimming: 6 bases; J trimming: 4 bases; junction bases outside the gene matches: 8. The CDR3 covers 15 residues. Germline loops: CDR1 SEHNR, CDR2 FQNEAQ (reference sequence). CDR3 residues: CASRKDRERTGELFF. The DNA of the CDR3 is TGTGCCAGCAGAAAAGACAGGGAGCGCACCGGGGAGCTGTTTTTT.

With respect to this clonotype: A read error may explain this, as a much larger clone is one base away. The chain couples TRBV7-2 to TRBJ2-5; D uncertain. This CDR3 is 16 amino acids long. CDR1 is SGHTA, CDR2 FQGNSA, per germline. The CDR3 nucleotides read TGTGCCAGCAGCCAAGATCGGAAGCTCCTCCAAGGGACCCAGTACTTC. Translated, it gives CASSQDRKLLQGTQYF. Based on the CDR3 plus reference TRBV7-2 and TRBJ2-5, the full variable domain is GAGVSQSPSNKVTEKGKDVELRCDPISGHTALYWYRQSLGQGLEFLIYFQGNSAPDKSGLPSDRFSAERTGGSVSTLTIQRTQQEDSAVYLCASSQDRKLLQGTQYFGPGTRLLVL.

The chain combines TRBV20-1 with TRBJ1-1; D is possibly TRBD1 (6 bases). This CDR3 is 14 amino acids long. The germline V gene has CDR1 DFQATT and CDR2 SNEGSKA (reference sequence). V was pared by 2 bases and J by 0 bases, with 10 bases between. The CDR3 coding sequence is TGCAGTGCTAGACCAGGACAGTTGAACACTGAAGCTTTCTTT. It encodes CSARPGQLNTEAFF.

This chain joins TRBV10-3 and TRBJ1-1, with 7 bases that match TRBD1. The CDR3 spans 15 residues. Germline CDR1 is ENHRY and CDR2 is SYGVKD. Trimming cost V 11 bases and J 0 bases; bases outside gene matches: 12. The CDR3 region has the DNA TGTGCCGGCAGTCCGCGGGACAGACTGAACACTGAAGCTTTCTTT. It specifies CAGSPRDRLNTEAFF.

As concerns this clonotype: A junction boundary mismatches the germline segment, possibly from a read error. The V and J genes are TRBV24-1 and TRBJ1-5; the D gene is possibly TRBD1 (5 bases). This CDR3 spans 14 amino acids. Germline lookup yields CDR1 KGHDR and CDR2 SFDVKD. The CDR3 loop is CASSLGRKNQPQHF. The CDR3 DNA reads TGTGCCAGCAGTTTGGGACGGAAGAATCAGCCCCAGCATTTT.

A remark on this clonotype: With a much larger clone just one base away, this may be a read error. V gene TRBV11-2 combines with J gene TRBJ2-7; 10 bases match TRBD2. The CDR3 spans 14 residues. CDR1 is SGHAT, CDR2 FQNNGV, per germline. CDR3 nucleotides: TGTGCCAGCAGCTCCGGACTAGCGGACTACGAGCACTACTTC. It encodes CASSSGLADYEHYF.

V and J are TRBV9 and TRBJ1-6, with 10 bases identical to TRBD1. CDR1 is SGDLS and CDR2 is YYNGEE in the germline V gene. Trimming cost V 5 bases and J 9 bases; bases outside gene matches: 8. The CDR3 runs to 15 residues. Here the CDR3 reads CASSRGGQGLSPLHF. For the CDR3, the DNA is TGTGCCAGCAGTAGAGGGGGACAGGGGCTTTCACCCCTCCACTTT. Filled out from reference TRBV9 and TRBJ1-6, the complete variable domain reads DSGVTQTPKHLITATGQRVTLRCSPRSGDLSVYWYQQSLDQGLQFLIQYYNGEERAKGNILERFSAQQFPDLHSELNLSSLELGDSALYFCASSRGGQGLSPLHFGNGTRLTVT.

This clonotype occurred a few times. The V gene is TRBV20-1, the J gene TRBJ1-4; D may be TRBD1 (5 bases). The CDR3 has 13 amino acids. V dropped 3 bases and J dropped 2 bases, with 7 bases sitting between them. Per germline, CDR1 DFQATT and CDR2 SNEGSKA (reference sequence). DNA of the CDR3: TGCAGTGCTAGGGACAATACTAATGAAAAACTGTTTTTT. Translated: CSARDNTNEKLFF.

The table lists this clonotype with many counts. The genes are TRBV25-1 and TRBJ1-6; D unresolved. V dropped 5 bases and J dropped 9 bases, with 14 bases sitting between them. Germline loops: CDR1 MGHDK, CDR2 SYGVNS. The CDR3 is 14 amino acids. The CDR3 sequence: CASSPQAQVSPLHF. The CDR3 nucleotides read TGTGCCAGCAGTCCCCAGGCCCAGGTTTCACCCCTCCACTTT.

Many counts were recorded for this clonotype. This chain links TRBV12-3 or TRBV12-4 with TRBJ2-7; 7 nucleotides agree with TRBD1. The CDR3 extends over 14 amino acids. The V gene end was trimmed by 5 bases and the J gene end by 4 bases; junction bases not matched to a gene: 8. Here the CDR3 reads CASSAPGQQYEQYF. The CDR3, as DNA: TGTGCCAGCAGTGCGCCGGGACAGCAATACGAGCAGTACTTC.

This chain links TRBV6-6 with TRBJ2-7, with D perhaps assigned TRBD1 or TRBD2 (5 bases each). The CDR3 spans 10 residues. With 10 bases removed from V and 4 bases from J, the gap between germline ends came to 8 bases. The germline V gene has CDR1 MNHNY and CDR2 SVGAGI (reference sequence). This chain's CDR3 is CAIEGYEQYF. CDR3 DNA: TGTGCCATCGAGGGGTACGAGCAGTACTTC.

Many counts were recorded for this clonotype. The rearrangement links TRBV4-2 to TRBJ1-6; weak D call: TRBD1 (5 bases). Trimming cost V 1 base and J 5 bases, with 12 bases left between them. CDR1 is LGHNA, CDR2 YNFKEQ, per germline. The CDR3 consists of 16 residues. CDR3 sequence reads: CASSQVRGVDNSPLHF. The CDR3, as DNA: TGTGCCAGCAGCCAAGTTCGGGGGGTCGATAATTCACCCCTCCACTTT.

The J gene is TRBJ1-1, the V gene TRBV6-4; a possible D gene is TRBD1 (5 bases). The V end lost 4 bases, the J end lost 1 base, and 19 bases lay between the germline ends. Germline CDR1 is MRHNA and CDR2 is SNTAGT. This CDR3 comprises 17 residues. CDR3 region: CASSAPSGYQGNTEAFF. DNA of the CDR3: TGTGCCAGCAGTGCTCCGTCGGGGTATCAGGGGAACACTGAAGCTTTCTTT.

This clonotype came up a few times. The chain employs TRBV7-9 and TRBJ2-7; the D gene is possibly TRBD2 (7 bases). Germline loops: CDR1 SEHNR, CDR2 FQNEAQ (reference sequence). This CDR3 is 15 amino acids long. Deletions cut 6 bases from V and 0 bases from J, with 15 bases between. The CDR3 DNA sequence: TGTGCCAGCAGGGGAGGGACACTATCCTCCTACGAGCAGTACTTC. Amino acid sequence: CASRGGTLSSYEQYF.